This TCR beta chain originates from a study of neurological immune-mediated disorders. Overall study results and limits: When the repertoires were grouped phylogenetically, those of 18 of the 34 multiple sclerosis patients came together in a single cluster of related CDR3 sequences, which points to a possible repertoire-level signature.

The CDR3 totals 15 residues. Germline V gene sequence: CDR1 SGHRS, CDR2 YFSETQ. The V segment lost 1 base and the J segment 5 bases; nucleotides outside the gene matches: 7. TCRdb recomputed calls from the 5' RACE reads with MiXCR, one row per CDR3 protein. This table holds about 65,000 distinct CDR3 sequences, over 4% found once. Many counts were recorded for this clonotype. The antigen remains undetermined. Sequenced sample: PBMCs. The gene calls are TRBV5-1 and TRBJ2-5; 8 bases map to TRBD2. The TCR comes from a man aged 50-60 years with multiple sclerosis. The DNA for the CDR3 is TGCGCCAGCAGCTTGCAGCGGGGGAATCGGGAGACCCAGTACTTC. This sequence encodes CASSLQRGNRETQYF. Filled out from reference TRBV5-1 and TRBJ2-5, the complete variable domain reads KAGVTQTPRYLIKTRGQQVTLSCSPISGHRSVSWYQQTPGQGLQFLFEYFSETQRNKGNFPGRFSGRQFSNSRSEMNVSTLELGDSALYLCASSLQRGNRETQYFGPGTRLLVL.